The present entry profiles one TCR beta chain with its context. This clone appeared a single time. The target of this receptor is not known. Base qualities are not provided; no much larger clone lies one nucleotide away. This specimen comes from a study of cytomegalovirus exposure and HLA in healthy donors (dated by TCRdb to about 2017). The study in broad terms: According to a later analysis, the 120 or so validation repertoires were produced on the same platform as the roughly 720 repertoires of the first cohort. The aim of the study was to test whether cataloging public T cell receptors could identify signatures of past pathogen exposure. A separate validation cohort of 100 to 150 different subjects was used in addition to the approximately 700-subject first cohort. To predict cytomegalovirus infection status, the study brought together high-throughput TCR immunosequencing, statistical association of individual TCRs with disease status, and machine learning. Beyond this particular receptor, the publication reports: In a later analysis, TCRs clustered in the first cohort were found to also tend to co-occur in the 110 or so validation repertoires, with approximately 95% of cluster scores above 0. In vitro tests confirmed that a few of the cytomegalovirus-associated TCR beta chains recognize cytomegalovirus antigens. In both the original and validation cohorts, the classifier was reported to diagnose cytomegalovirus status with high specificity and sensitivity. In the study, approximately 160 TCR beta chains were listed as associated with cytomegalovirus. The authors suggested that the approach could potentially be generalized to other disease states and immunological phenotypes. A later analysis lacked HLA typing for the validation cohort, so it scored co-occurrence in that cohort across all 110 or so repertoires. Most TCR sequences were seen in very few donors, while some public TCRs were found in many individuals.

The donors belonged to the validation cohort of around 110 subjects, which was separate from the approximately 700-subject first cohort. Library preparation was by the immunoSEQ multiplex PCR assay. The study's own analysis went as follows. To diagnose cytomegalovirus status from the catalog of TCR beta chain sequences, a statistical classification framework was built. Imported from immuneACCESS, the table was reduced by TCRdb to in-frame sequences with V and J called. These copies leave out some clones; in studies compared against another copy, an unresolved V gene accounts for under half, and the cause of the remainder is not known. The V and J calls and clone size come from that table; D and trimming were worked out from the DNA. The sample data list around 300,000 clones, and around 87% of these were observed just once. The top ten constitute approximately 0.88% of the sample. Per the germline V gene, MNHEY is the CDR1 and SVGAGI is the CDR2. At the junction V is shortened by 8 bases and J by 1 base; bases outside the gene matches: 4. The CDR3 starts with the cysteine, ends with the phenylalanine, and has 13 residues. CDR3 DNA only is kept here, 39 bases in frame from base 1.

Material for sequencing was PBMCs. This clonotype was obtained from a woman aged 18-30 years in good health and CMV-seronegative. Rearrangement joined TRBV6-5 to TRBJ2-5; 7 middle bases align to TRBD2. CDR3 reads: CASWGGVQETQYF. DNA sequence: TGTGCCAGCTGGGGGGGAGTCCAAGAGACCCAGTACTTC.